One sample yielded the 18 T cell receptor beta chains listed below, sequenced in a study of T cells after yellow fever vaccination. TCRdb recomputed calls from the 5' RACE reads with MiXCR, one row per CDR3 protein. The table records 60,000 to 85,000 distinct CDR3 sequences, about 6.5% of them present only once. This material consisted of CD8+ T cells sorted from PBMCs, taken roughly 45 days after the first yellow fever vaccination. Source of these receptors: a man aged 18 to 35 who received the YFV17D yellow fever vaccine.

Ten or more counts support this clonotype. CDR3 in amino acids: CATSRDQGGGSTDTQYF. CDR3 sequence (DNA): TGTGCCACCAGCAGAGATCAGGGCGGGGGGAGCACAGATACGCAGTATTTT. The rearrangement uses TRBV15 and TRBJ2-3; 8 nucleotides line up with TRBD2. The germline V gene encodes CDR1 LNHNV and CDR2 YYDKDF (reference sequence). Losses at the gene ends were 0 bases for V and 0 bases for J; bases not matched to a gene: 5. This CDR3 region has 17 residues.

The rearrangement joins TRBV29-1 to TRBJ2-2, with D unresolved. V was clipped by 4 bases and J by 0 bases, with 9 bases between them. Germline CDR1 is SQVTM and CDR2 is ANQGSEA. This CDR3 contains 14 residues. CDR3 sequence: CSVVGATNTGELFF. As DNA, the CDR3 is TGCAGCGTTGTTGGCGCAACGAACACCGGGGAGCTGTTTTTT.

This clonotype was seen many times. V and J are TRBV20-1 and TRBJ1-6; maybe TRBD1 (6 bases). The V and J ends lost 6 bases and 8 bases respectively, with 17 bases between them. The CDR3 totals 14 residues. The V gene's germline CDR1 is DFQATT and CDR2 SNEGSKA (reference sequence). CDR3 nucleotides: TGCAGTGCCACCAGGGGACCTACCTATTCACCCCTCCACTTT. Residues: CSATRGPTYSPLHF.

Concerning this clonotype: Relative to the germline gene, one junction end is altered; a read error may explain this. V gene TRBV20-1 combines with J gene TRBJ2-2; possible D gene TRBD2, 7 bases. Germline-derived CDR1 and CDR2 are DFQATT and SNEGSKA (reference sequence). The length of the CDR3 is 15 residues. The CDR3: CCARGRGYYTGELFF. CDR3 DNA: TGCTGTGCTAGGGGGAGGGGGTATTACACCGGGGAGCTGTTTTTT.

This clonotype was picked up many times. The rearrangement joins TRBV3-1 to TRBJ2-7; possibly TRBD2 for D (5 bases). This CDR3 comprises 12 residues. Trimming cost V 0 bases and J 5 bases, with 5 bases left between them. CDR1 is LGHDT, CDR2 YNNKEL, per germline (reference sequence). CDR3 sequence: CASSQDSDEQYV. The CDR3 nucleotides are TGTGCCAGCAGCCAAGATAGCGACGAGCAGTACGTC.

The chain has TRBV11-2 and TRBJ2-7, with TRBD2 matching 8 bases. Germline values: CDR1 SGHAT, CDR2 FQNNGV. The trim removed 0 bases at V and 3 bases at J, leaving 4 bases unmatched. The CDR3 totals 15 residues. The CDR3 reads CASSLERGAYYEQYV. The CDR3 DNA reads TGTGCCAGCAGCTTAGAGCGGGGGGCCTACTACGAGCAGTACGTC.

This clonotype was recorded a few times. The chain joins TRBV7-9 to TRBJ2-7, with 7 bases aligning to TRBD1. The length of the CDR3 is 15 residues. Trimming removed 4 bases from V and 3 bases from J; junction bases left unmatched: 9. Germline assignment: CDR1 SEHNR and CDR2 FQNEAQ (reference sequence). CDR3 sequence reads: CASSSGTVTFYEQYF. The CDR3 nucleotides are TGTGCCAGCAGCTCCGGGACAGTGACCTTCTACGAGCAGTACTTC.

This clonotype was seen more than once but under ten times. V gene TRBV5-4 combines with J gene TRBJ2-7; tentatively, D is TRBD1 (6 bases). Trimming left V 0 bases short and J 6 bases short, with 7 bases between. The CDR3 has 12 residues. Germline V gives CDR1 SGHNT, CDR2 YYREEE (reference sequence). The CDR3 coding sequence is TGTGCCAGCAGCTTGGGACAGGTCGAGCAGTACTTC. This codes for CASSLGQVEQYF. Drawing the rest from reference TRBV5-4 and TRBJ2-7, the complete variable domain is ETGVTQSPTHLIKTRGQQVTLRCSSQSGHNTVSWYQQALGQGPQFIFQYYREEENGRGNFPPRFSGLQFPNYSSELNVNALELDDSALYLCASSLGQVEQYFGPGTRLTVT.

This clonotype has more than one count but fewer than ten. The gene calls are TRBV5-4 and TRBJ2-3; 7 bases are a match to TRBD2. The CDR3 loop spans 15 amino acids. In germline, CDR1 is SGHNT, CDR2 YYREEE (reference sequence). Trimming removed 2 bases from V and 3 bases from J; junction bases left unmatched: 6. The chain's CDR3 is CASSFLGEGTDTQYF. The CDR3 DNA reads as TGTGCCAGCAGCTTCTTAGGGGAGGGGACAGATACGCAGTATTTT. Together with reference TRBV5-4 and TRBJ2-3, the CDR3 gives the full variable domain: ETGVTQSPTHLIKTRGQQVTLRCSSQSGHNTVSWYQQALGQGPQFIFQYYREEENGRGNFPPRFSGLQFPNYSSELNVNALELDDSALYLCASSFLGEGTDTQYFGPGTRLTVL.

Remarks on this clonotype: This may arise from a read error, as a much more abundant clone is one base away. This chain links TRBV6-2 or TRBV6-3 with TRBJ2-7; D remains ambiguous. The CDR3 consists of 13 residues. The germline V and J ends were trimmed by 2 bases and 9 bases, with 14 bases remaining between them. Germline CDR1 and CDR2: MNHEY and SVGEGT. Written as DNA, the CDR3 is TGTGCCAGCAGTTACCGCACTCCCATGGGGCAGTACTTC. It is translated as CASSYRTPMGQYF.

This clonotype was recorded at least ten times. The chain employs TRBV10-2 and TRBJ1-5; 7 bases map to TRBD1. V lost 4 bases to trimming and J lost 0 bases; unmatched junction nucleotides: 3. Germline V gives CDR1 WSHSY, CDR2 SAAADI. The CDR3 runs to 15 residues. The CDR3 reads CASSGDSPSNQPQHF. CDR3 sequence (DNA): TGCGCCAGCAGTGGGGACAGTCCTAGCAATCAGCCCCAGCATTTT.

This clonotype was detected many times. The chain uses TRBV28 and TRBJ1-6; the match to TRBD1 covers 7 bases. V trimming: 5 bases; J trimming: 1 base; junction bases outside the gene matches: 2. There are 15 residues in the CDR3. CDR1 and CDR2 from the germline V gene are MDHEN and SYDVKM. The CDR3 bases are TGTGCCAGCAGTAACAGGGGATCCTATAATTCACCCCTCCACTTT. This sequence encodes CASSNRGSYNSPLHF.

Remarks on this clonotype: Being one base from a much bigger clone, this may be a read error. The J gene is TRBJ2-1, the V gene TRBV3-1, with D uncertain. V was trimmed by 5 bases and J by 6 bases, leaving 11 bases between them. The CDR3 has 13 residues. Germline V CDR1 and CDR2: LGHDT, YNNKEL (reference sequence). The DNA for the CDR3 is TGTGCCAGCAGCATAGTGGTAGGCAATGAGCAGTTCTTC. Amino acids: CASSIVVGNEQFF.

In its sample, this clonotype was seen a few times. CDR3 in amino acids: CSARVEMTSGGYNEQFF. The DNA of the CDR3 is TGCAGTGCTAGAGTCGAAATGACTAGCGGGGGGTACAATGAGCAGTTCTTC. The chain couples TRBV20-1 to TRBJ2-1; TRBD2 agrees at 13 bases. Germline assignment: CDR1 DFQATT and CDR2 SNEGSKA (reference sequence). J was trimmed by 4 bases and V by 1 base; bases with no gene match: 7. CDR3 length: 17 amino acids.

Turning to this clonotype: Possible read error: a much larger clone is one base away. The J gene is TRBJ2-1, the V gene TRBV12-3 or TRBV12-4; D may be TRBD1 or TRBD2 (5 bases each). This CDR3 has 15 amino acids. Trimming cost V 5 bases and J 7 bases, with 18 bases left between them. The chain's CDR3 is CASSDGTAKENEQFF. The CDR3 DNA reads as TGTGCCAGCAGTGACGGGACGGCTAAGGAAAATGAGCAGTTCTTC.

This clonotype was detected ten times or more. V is TRBV5-6 and J is TRBJ2-5, with TRBD2 identical over 7 bases. Trimming cost V 3 bases and J 2 bases; bases outside gene matches: 4. The germline V gene encodes CDR1 SGHDT and CDR2 YYEEEE. This CDR3 spans 14 amino acids. The CDR3 DNA sequence: TGTGCCAGCAGCTCGCCCGGGAGGCAAGAGACCCAGTACTTC. Translating it yields CASSSPGRQETQYF. The whole variable domain, filled in from reference TRBV5-6 and TRBJ2-5, reads DAGVTQSPTHLIKTRGQQVTLRCSPKSGHDTVSWYQQALGQGPQFIFQYYEEEERQRGNFPDRFSGHQFPNYSSELNVNALLLGDSALYLCASSSPGRQETQYFGPGTRLLVL.

Only a few counts were recorded for this clonotype. The chain is built from TRBV5-5 and TRBJ2-3, with 8 bases aligning to TRBD2. J was trimmed by 4 bases and V by 1 base; bases with no gene match: 2. Germline V lookup: CDR1 SGHKS, CDR2 YYEKEE (reference sequence). The CDR3 is 14 amino acids. CDR3 in amino acids: CASSLFGGADTQYF. The CDR3 bases are TGTGCCAGCAGCTTGTTCGGGGGGGCAGATACGCAGTATTTT.

The chain joins TRBV11-2 to TRBJ2-1; TRBD2 matches 8 bases. CDR3 length: 15 residues. Germline CDR1 reads SGHAT; CDR2 reads FQNNGV. Trimming at V came to 4 bases and at J to 5 bases, leaving 7 bases not matched to a gene. This chain's CDR3 is CASSSERGPNNEQFF. The CDR3 DNA follows: TGTGCCAGCAGCTCGGAGCGGGGGCCCAACAATGAGCAGTTCTTC.